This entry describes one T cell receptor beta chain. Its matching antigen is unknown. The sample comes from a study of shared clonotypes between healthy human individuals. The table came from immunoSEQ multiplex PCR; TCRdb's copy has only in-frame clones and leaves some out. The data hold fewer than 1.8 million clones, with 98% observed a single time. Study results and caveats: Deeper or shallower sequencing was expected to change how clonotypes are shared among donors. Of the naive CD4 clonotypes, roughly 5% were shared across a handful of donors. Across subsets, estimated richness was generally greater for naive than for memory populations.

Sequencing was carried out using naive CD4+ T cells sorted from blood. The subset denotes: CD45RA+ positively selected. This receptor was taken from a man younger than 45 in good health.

The CDR3 DNA is TGTGCCAGCAGCTTAGATCCCAAACCGGGACTAGCGGGCCACGAGCAGTACTTC. Protein product: CASSLDPKPGLAGHEQYF. V gene TRBV7-9 combines with J gene TRBJ2-7, with TRBD2 matching over 12 bases. CDR3 length: 18 residues. CDR1 is SEHNR and CDR2 is FQNEAQ in the germline V gene (reference sequence). V shed 1 base, J shed 5 bases, and the junction held 12 bases outside the gene matches.